The 29 T cell receptor beta chains presented below share a single source sample, sequenced in a study of Ad26.COV2.S vaccination and SARS-CoV-2 variants. Repertoires were generated with immunoSEQ multiplex PCR, while TCRdb's copy carries only in-frame clones and drops some. Of about 400,000 clones in the sample, around 93% were seen once. Treatment defined: approximately 18 received Ad26.COV2.S at low or high dose, single or two shots; about 5 received placebo; per-sample allocation not given. On day 63 after the first injection, vaccine and placebo recipients gave samples. The starting material was peripheral blood, obtained in a trial of Ad26.COV2.S vaccine versus placebo. The receptors shown here come from a person between 18 and 65 years old who received the Ad26.COV2.S COVID-19 vaccine or a placebo.

The chain is built from TRBV6-5 and TRBJ1-1, with 7 nucleotides matching TRBD1. CDR3 length: 14 residues. The germline V gene encodes CDR1 MNHEY and CDR2 SVGAGI. Trimming cost V 7 bases and J 6 bases; bases outside gene matches: 11. The CDR3 region is CASNPTGTMAEAFF. The DNA for the CDR3 is TGTGCCAGCAACCCGACAGGGACTATGGCTGAAGCTTTCTTT.

The chain uses TRBV12-2 and TRBJ2-5; the D segment call TRBD1 is taken from the table without a DNA check. TRBV12-2 is flagged as a pseudogene. The CDR3 covers 15 residues. In nucleotides, the CDR3 is TGTGCAAGTCGCCGACGGGACAGGGCTTTGGAGACCCAGTACTTC. Translating it yields CASRRRDRALETQYF.

The rearrangement joins TRBV4-1 to TRBJ1-6; 7 bases align to TRBD1. The germline V gene has CDR1 MGHRA and CDR2 YSYEKL. This CDR3 has 15 residues. Trimming removed 3 bases from V and 10 bases from J; junction bases left unmatched: 9. CDR3 in amino acids: CASSHQQGLKSPLHF. DNA of the CDR3: TGCGCCAGCAGCCACCAACAGGGGTTGAAATCACCCCTCCACTTT.

J is TRBJ1-2 and V is TRBV19; unclear D gene. V lost 7 bases and J 5 bases, leaving 17 bases between the germline ends. The CDR3 covers 14 residues. The V gene's germline CDR1 is LNHDA and CDR2 SQIVND (reference sequence). The CDR3 reads CASTPGTMGYGYTF. The CDR3 bases are TGTGCCAGTACCCCAGGTACTATGGGGTATGGCTACACCTTC.

The J gene is TRBJ2-5, the V gene TRBV6-6; TRBD1 agrees at 8 bases. CDR1 is MNHNY, CDR2 SVGAGI, per germline (reference sequence). J gave up 4 bases and V 5 bases, and 9 bases lay outside the gene matches. The CDR3 is 15 amino acids. CDR3 in amino acids: CASSPIRGRGETQYF. The CDR3 DNA follows: TGTGCCAGCAGTCCAATCAGGGGGCGCGGAGAGACCCAGTACTTC.

This chain uses TRBV6-5 with TRBJ2-7, with TRBD1 as a possible D gene (5 bases). V was cut by 8 bases and J by 6 bases, with 17 bases left in between. The CDR3 length is 13 residues. CDR1 MNHEY and CDR2 SVGAGI come from the germline V gene. CDR3 amino acids: CASHLTDFSEQYF. In DNA, the CDR3 is TGTGCCAGCCATTTGACAGACTTCTCCGAGCAGTACTTC.

This sequence joins TRBV5-4 and TRBJ2-3; D is perhaps TRBD2 (7 bases). CDR3 length: 14 amino acids. V was trimmed by 4 bases and J by 5 bases, leaving 14 bases between them. Germline V lookup: CDR1 SGHNT, CDR2 YYREEE (reference sequence). CDR3 protein: CASSPPGGLDTQYF. CDR3 DNA sequence: TGTGCCAGCAGCCCCCCGGGGGGCCTAGATACGCAGTATTTT.

This chain links TRBV2 with TRBJ2-2; D may be TRBD1 (5 bases). V was clipped by 2 bases and J by 5 bases, with 9 bases between them. Germline-derived CDR1 and CDR2 are SNHLY and FYNNEI. The length of the CDR3 is 14 residues. Here the CDR3 reads CASSERGRTGELFF. The CDR3, as DNA: TGTGCCAGCAGTGAAAGGGGAAGGACCGGGGAGCTGTTTTTT.

This chain joins TRBV5-6 and TRBJ2-7; TRBD1 matches at 8 bases. Trimming at V came to 2 bases and at J to 1 base, leaving 8 bases not matched to a gene. Germline-derived CDR1 and CDR2 are SGHDT and YYEEEE. The CDR3 covers 16 residues. CDR3 sequence reads: CASSFIGTGTSYEQYF. In DNA form, the CDR3 reads TGTGCCAGCAGCTTTATCGGGACAGGTACATCCTACGAGCAGTACTTC. The variable domain in full, with the rest retrieved from reference TRBV5-6 and TRBJ2-7, is DAGVTQSPTHLIKTRGQQVTLRCSPKSGHDTVSWYQQALGQGPQFIFQYYEEEERQRGNFPDRFSGHQFPNYSSELNVNALLLGDSALYLCASSFIGTGTSYEQYFGPGTRLTVT.

The chain recombines TRBV27 with TRBJ2-7, with D perhaps TRBD2 (6 bases). The germline V gene has CDR1 MNHEY and CDR2 SMNVEV (reference sequence). This CDR3 contains 14 residues. V lost 6 bases to trimming and J lost 4 bases, with 16 bases between them. The CDR3 is CASSPLTGVYEQYF. The CDR3 DNA reads as TGTGCCAGCAGCCCACTTACGGGGGTTTACGAGCAGTACTTC.

V and J are TRBV7-9 and TRBJ2-5; D not certain. CDR3 length: 12 residues. Looked up from germline, CDR1 is SEHNR and CDR2 is FQNEAQ (reference sequence). V was shortened by 4 bases and J by 3 bases, with 6 bases between the two germline ends. CDR3 sequence reads: CASSWVEETQYF. In nucleotides, the CDR3 is TGTGCCAGCAGCTGGGTAGAAGAGACCCAGTACTTC.

The rearrangement uses TRBV24-1 and TRBJ2-3; 7 bases are shared with TRBD1. Germline V gives CDR1 KGHDR, CDR2 SFDVKD. CDR3 size: 15 residues. The V and J ends lost 12 bases and 0 bases, in that order; junction bases with no gene match: 11. The CDR3 DNA reads TGTGCCGTTTCCCCGGGACAGCTTAGCACAGATACGCAGTATTTT. Residues: CAVSPGQLSTDTQYF.

This chain joins TRBV28 and TRBJ2-2; either TRBD1 or TRBD2 may supply D (6 bases each). CDR3 size: 18 residues. Germline V CDR1 and CDR2: MDHEN, SYDVKM. V gave up 2 bases and J gave up 1 base, with 17 bases separating them. CDR3 loop: CASSLHIGGHLNTGELFF. The DNA for the CDR3 is TGTGCCAGCAGTTTACATATTGGGGGGCATCTGAACACCGGGGAGCTGTTTTTT.

This clone was detected once. Germline and junction disagree at one end, which may indicate a read error. J is TRBJ1-6 and V is TRBV30; 7 nucleotides line up with TRBD1. This CDR3 comprises 12 residues. CDR1 and CDR2 (germline): GTSNPN, SVGIG (reference sequence). This CDR3 is CAWSELRGQRLF. The CDR3, as DNA: TGTGCCTGGAGTGAACTCCGGGGACAGCGTCTCTTT. The entire variable domain, with the rest obtained from reference TRBV30 and TRBJ1-6, is as follows: SQTIHQWPATLVQPVGSPLSLECTVEGTSNPNLYWYRQAAGRGLQLLFYSVGIGQISSEVPQNLSASRPQDRQFILSSKKLLLSDSGFYLCAWSELRGQRLFGNGTRLTVT.

The gene calls are TRBV28 and TRBJ1-2; TRBD1 aligns across 9 bases. CDR3 length: 13 amino acids. Per germline, CDR1 MDHEN and CDR2 SYDVKM. J was trimmed by 8 bases and V by 6 bases; bases with no gene match: 7. The CDR3 DNA reads TGTGCCAGCAGAGCACAGGGGGCGGTAGGCTACACCTTC. Translating it yields CASRAQGAVGYTF.

Of note for this clone: This sample also contains other DNA sequences that code for the same CDR3. The genes are TRBV6-6 and TRBJ2-7; no definite D call. The V and J ends lost 6 bases and 3 bases respectively, with 6 bases between them. Germline lookup yields CDR1 MNHNY and CDR2 SVGAGI (reference sequence). The CDR3 runs 11 residues. The CDR3 loop is CASSHSYEQYF. The CDR3 bases are TGTGCCAGCAGCCACAGCTACGAGCAGTACTTC.

The chain joins TRBV2 to TRBJ1-2; D is unclear. V was shortened by 3 bases and J by 5 bases, with 10 bases between the two germline ends. In germline, CDR1 is SNHLY, CDR2 FYNNEI. This CDR3 is 13 amino acids long. CDR3 DNA sequence: TGTGCCAGCAGTGATGCGGGGATTTATGGCTACACCTTC. Its protein product is CASSDAGIYGYTF.

The J gene is TRBJ1-2, the V gene TRBV7-8; 9 positions match TRBD1. Per the germline V gene, CDR1 is SGHVS and CDR2 is FQNEAQ. The CDR3 is 15 amino acids. Trimming took 2 bases from V and 4 from J; bases not matched to a gene: 5. The CDR3 DNA reads TGTGCCAGCAGCTTATTTGGACAGGGGCCCTATGGCTACACCTTC. Amino acid sequence: CASSLFGQGPYGYTF.

This chain links TRBV18 with TRBJ1-6; no firm D call. V shed 3 bases and J shed 6 bases, with 12 bases lying between them. CDR3 length: 15 amino acids. CDR1 is KGHSH, CDR2 LQKENI, per germline. CDR3 loop: CASSPGWMGNSPLHF. The CDR3 DNA is TGTGCCAGCTCACCGGGGTGGATGGGTAATTCACCCCTCCACTTT.

This chain connects TRBV3-1 (or the pseudogene TRBV3-2) to TRBJ2-7; a possible D gene is TRBD1 (5 bases). Trimming pared 4 bases from V and 1 base from J, leaving 11 bases between. Germline V gene data show CDR1 as LGHDT and CDR2 as YNNKEL (reference sequence). This CDR3 is 14 amino acids long. The CDR3 nucleotides are TGTGCCAGCAGCCCAGGGTGGGTATCCTACGAGCAGTACTTC. This gives the protein CASSPGWVSYEQYF.

The chain is built from TRBV19 and TRBJ2-5; the match to TRBD1 covers 8 bases. The V segment lost 6 bases and the J segment 2 bases; nucleotides outside the gene matches: 8. This CDR3 is built from 15 residues. Germline V gene sequence: CDR1 LNHDA, CDR2 SQIVND (reference sequence). CDR3 bases: TGTGCCAGTAGCGAAGACCGACAGGGGCAAGAGACCCAGTACTTC. It is translated as CASSEDRQGQETQYF.

V is TRBV4-1 and J is TRBJ1-3; 7 bases line up with TRBD1. V was pared by 4 bases and J by 1 base, with 13 bases of the junction left unmatched. The germline V gene encodes CDR1 MGHRA and CDR2 YSYEKL. There are 18 residues in the CDR3. This CDR3 is CASSPQRDSDLSGNTIYF. In nucleotides, the CDR3 is TGCGCCAGCAGCCCACAACGGGACAGTGACCTGTCTGGAAACACCATATATTTT.

The rearrangement links TRBV7-9 to TRBJ1-3; D is undetermined. The V gene's germline CDR1 is SEHNR and CDR2 FQNEAQ (reference sequence). CDR3 length: 16 amino acids. V was cut by 4 bases and J by 0 bases, with 13 bases left in between. The CDR3 DNA sequence: TGTGCCAGCAGCTACGGGGATCCAAGCTCTGGAAACACCATATATTTT. Amino acids: CASSYGDPSSGNTIYF.

This clone was seen only once. The CDR3 DNA sequence: TGTGCAAGTCGCTTTACTCGGCCGCCAGACTATGGCTACACCTTC. Protein sequence: CASRFTRPPDYGYTF. The chain links TRBV12-2 to TRBJ1-2. TRBV12-2 is noted as a pseudogene. The CDR3 is made up of 15 amino acids.

The chain recombines TRBV5-4 with TRBJ1-2, with D tentatively TRBD1 (5 bases). The CDR3 consists of 15 residues. Germline loops: CDR1 SGHNT, CDR2 YYREEE (reference sequence). V shed 3 bases and J shed 4 bases, with 16 bases lying between them. The DNA of the CDR3 is TGTGCCAGCAGCTCCGGGACCGTTACAACCTATGGCTACACCTTC. Protein product: CASSSGTVTTYGYTF. The full variable domain, its missing parts supplied by reference TRBV5-4 and TRBJ1-2, is ETGVTQSPTHLIKTRGQQVTLRCSSQSGHNTVSWYQQALGQGPQFIFQYYREEENGRGNFPPRFSGLQFPNYSSELNVNALELDDSALYLCASSSGTVTTYGYTFGSGTRLTVV.

The chain recombines TRBV7-9 with TRBJ1-4; D is possibly TRBD1 (6 bases). The CDR3 contains 13 residues. CDR1 SEHNR and CDR2 FQNEAQ come from the germline V gene (reference sequence). Between the trimmed V and J ends, which lost 8 bases and 6 bases, there was a span of 13 bases. CDR3 sequence: CASLTGRDEKLFF. DNA for the CDR3: TGTGCCAGCCTTACAGGGAGGGATGAAAAACTGTTTTTT.

The chain joins TRBV7-9 to TRBJ2-2; D gene ambiguous. This CDR3 is 15 amino acids long. Germline CDR1 is SEHNR and CDR2 is FQNEAQ (reference sequence). The V gene lost 1 base and the J gene lost 4 bases, with 10 bases spanning the gap. Here the CDR3 reads CASSLVLGGTGELFF. In DNA, the CDR3 is TGTGCCAGCAGCTTAGTGCTCGGCGGCACCGGGGAGCTGTTTTTT.

This sequence joins TRBV30 and TRBJ1-2; 8 bases agree with TRBD1. The germline V gene has CDR1 GTSNPN and CDR2 SVGIG (reference sequence). Trimming removed 8 bases from V and 2 bases from J; junction bases left unmatched: 13. The CDR3 has 15 amino acids. CDR3 nucleotide sequence: TGTGCCCTGCAAAACCGGGACAGGCTAAACTATGGCTACACCTTC. This sequence encodes CALQNRDRLNYGYTF.

V usage is TRBV12-3 or TRBV12-4 and J usage is TRBJ1-1; 8 bases fit TRBD1. With 7 bases clipped from V and 8 bases from J, the junction kept 9 bases outside the gene matches. The CDR3 loop spans 13 amino acids. CDR3: CASIPGTGGEAFF. CDR3 sequence (DNA): TGTGCCAGCATCCCGGGGACAGGAGGGGAAGCTTTCTTT.